Below are 21 T cell receptor beta chains sequenced from a single sample in a study of blood T cell repertoires in COVID-19. Method: immunoSEQ multiplex PCR; TCRdb's copy keeps in-frame clones and lacks some. Altogether 110,000 to 150,000 clones are present, around 77% being singletons, with the ten largest covering 8.6%. Sequenced input: peripheral blood. These receptors were collected from a man aged 45-60 years with active or convalescent COVID-19.

The V gene is TRBV27, the J gene TRBJ2-2; D is unresolved. CDR3 length: 13 residues. Germline-derived CDR1 and CDR2 are MNHEY and SMNVEV (reference sequence). Trimming left V 6 bases short and J 2 bases short, with 7 bases between. The CDR3 is CASSAVNTGELFF. DNA for the CDR3: TGTGCCAGCAGCGCAGTAAACACCGGGGAGCTGTTTTTT.

CDR3 protein: CASSQERPGEAKNIQYF. Written as DNA, the CDR3 is TGTGCCAGCAGCCAAGAGCGGCCGGGAGAGGCCAAAAACATTCAGTACTTC. This rearrangement joins TRBV4-2 to TRBJ2-4; tentative D call: TRBD2 (6 bases). CDR3 length equals 17 residues. V was clipped by 0 bases and J by 1 base, with 13 bases between them. The V gene's germline CDR1 is LGHNA and CDR2 YNFKEQ.

This clone was observed once. The chain combines TRBV27 with TRBJ2-3, with 10 nucleotides matching TRBD2. The trim removed 7 bases at V and 4 bases at J, leaving 14 bases unmatched. Germline CDR1 MNHEY, CDR2 SMNVEV (reference sequence). The CDR3 is made up of 17 amino acids. The CDR3 coding sequence is TGTGCCAGCACCGACCCCGCTAGCGGGAGTGGCCCAGATACGCAGTATTTT. This translates into CASTDPASGSGPDTQYF.

The chain links TRBV28 to TRBJ2-2; TRBD1 is a possible D gene (5 bases). There are 18 residues in the CDR3. Germline CDR1 is MDHEN and CDR2 is SYDVKM. V dropped 3 bases and J dropped 3 bases, with 20 bases sitting between them. This chain's CDR3 is CASSFRLRQGGDTGELFF. DNA of the CDR3: TGTGCCAGCAGTTTTCGGCTCCGGCAGGGTGGGGACACCGGGGAGCTGTTTTTT. The whole variable domain, remainder taken from reference TRBV28 and TRBJ2-2, is DVKVTQSSRYLVKRTGEKVFLECVQDMDHENMFWYRQDPGLGLRLIYFSYDVKMKEKGDIPEGYSVSREKKERFSLILESASTNQTSMYLCASSFRLRQGGDTGELFFGEGSRLTVL.

This sequence joins TRBV6-4 and TRBJ2-3, with 13 positions matching TRBD2. The CDR3 has 15 amino acids. Trimming took 5 bases from V and 5 from J; bases not matched to a gene: 4. In germline, CDR1 is MRHNA, CDR2 SNTAGT. The CDR3 DNA is TGTGCCAGCAGTTGGACTAGCGGGAGTGGAGATACGCAGTATTTT. Amino acids: CASSWTSGSGDTQYF.

CDR3 sequence (DNA): TGTGCCAGCGGAGGACAGGGCATGGATGCGGCCCAGTACTTC. Translated: CASGGQGMDAAQYF. The chain recombines TRBV9 with TRBJ2-5, with TRBD1 matching 8 bases. CDR1 SGDLS and CDR2 YYNGEE come from the germline V gene. The CDR3 is 14 residues long. V shed 7 bases, J shed 9 bases, and the junction held 14 bases outside the gene matches.

This clone turned up a few times. This chain joins TRBV9 and TRBJ2-1; D might be TRBD2 (5 bases). Between the trimmed V and J ends, which lost 4 bases and 8 bases, there was a span of 13 bases. Germline CDR1 SGDLS, CDR2 YYNGEE. This CDR3 comprises 13 residues. CDR3 bases: TGTGCCAGCAGCCCCCGGGAACACGATGAGCAGTTCTTC. Protein sequence: CASSPREHDEQFF.

The count of this clone is one. This chain joins TRBV6-2 or TRBV6-3 and TRBJ2-3; TRBD2 matches at 9 bases. The CDR3 has 16 residues. Trimming took 0 bases from V and 7 from J; bases not matched to a gene: 8. Germline CDR1 and CDR2: MNHEY and SVGEGT. The CDR3 region has the DNA TGTGCCAGCAGTTACTCGTTAGCGGGAGTGGAACATACGCAGTATTTT. Translated, it gives CASSYSLAGVEHTQYF.

The chain recombines TRBV7-8 with TRBJ2-1, with 8 bases fitting TRBD1. The CDR3 contains 15 residues. Germline values: CDR1 SGHVS, CDR2 FQNEAQ. Losses at the gene ends were 5 bases for V and 8 bases for J; bases not matched to a gene: 11. In nucleotides, the CDR3 is TGTGCCAGCAGCGTAGTCGGGACAGGCTTCGATGAGCAGTTCTTC. This gives the protein CASSVVGTGFDEQFF.

This chain connects TRBV19 to TRBJ1-5, with D tentatively TRBD1 (6 bases). The CDR3 contains 13 residues. The V and J ends lost 9 bases and 0 bases respectively, with 9 bases between them. Germline V CDR1 and CDR2: LNHDA, SQIVND (reference sequence). In nucleotides, the CDR3 is TGTGCCAGCAGGACAGATAGCAATCAGCCCCAGCATTTT. Translation gives CASRTDSNQPQHF.

V is TRBV5-6 and J is TRBJ1-4; D is uncertain. The V gene lost 7 bases and the J gene lost 0 bases, with 13 bases spanning the gap. From germline, CDR1 is SGHDT and CDR2 YYEEEE. The CDR3 is made up of 15 amino acids. The chain's CDR3 is CASASWAATNEKLFF. As DNA, the CDR3 is TGTGCCAGCGCCTCGTGGGCTGCAACTAATGAAAAACTGTTTTTT.

V usage is TRBV3-1 (or the pseudogene TRBV3-2) and J usage is TRBJ1-3; tentatively, D is TRBD1 (5 bases). The CDR3 sequence is 14 residues long. CDR1 LGHDT and CDR2 YNNKEL come from the germline V gene (reference sequence). Deletions cut 4 bases from V and 2 bases from J, with 9 bases between. Here the CDR3 DNA reads TGTGCCAGCAGCCGGTCCAGGGCTGGAAACACCATATATTTT. Protein product: CASSRSRAGNTIYF.

V is TRBV10-2 and J is TRBJ1-5; D is ambiguous. The CDR3 is made up of 12 amino acids. V lost 8 bases and J 6 bases, leaving 11 bases between the germline ends. Germline lookup yields CDR1 WSHSY and CDR2 SAAADI. CDR3 sequence (DNA): TGCGCCAGCGCAAGTCCGGGTCAGCCCCAGCATTTT. Translated, it gives CASASPGQPQHF.

This chain links TRBV4-1 with TRBJ1-2; possible D gene TRBD1, 6 bases. The CDR3 has 17 amino acids. Looked up from germline, CDR1 is MGHRA and CDR2 is YSYEKL. Trimming stripped 0 bases from V and 4 bases from J, with 18 bases between. Written as DNA, the CDR3 is TGCGCCAGCAGCCAAGAAGGACTTACAGGGTACGGCTATGGCTACACCTTC. Its protein is CASSQEGLTGYGYGYTF.

The chain joins TRBV18 to TRBJ2-3; maybe TRBD2 (5 bases). V was trimmed by 4 bases and J by 5 bases, leaving 16 bases between them. This CDR3 comprises 15 residues. CDR1 KGHSH and CDR2 LQKENI come from the germline V gene. The CDR3, as DNA: TGTGCCAGCTCACTCTTCCGGGCCGCGGGAGATACGCAGTATTTT. This gives the protein CASSLFRAAGDTQYF.

This rearrangement joins TRBV27 to TRBJ2-3; a weak D match, TRBD1 (5 bases). V dropped 5 bases and J dropped 2 bases, with 17 bases sitting between them. The CDR3 loop spans 16 amino acids. Germline V gene lookup returns CDR1 MNHEY and CDR2 SMNVEV (reference sequence). The CDR3 nucleotides read TGTGCCAGCAGTCTCAAACGGACATATTTCACAGATACGCAGTATTTT. Translating it yields CASSLKRTYFTDTQYF.

The CDR3 protein is CASSPGLAVNTGELFF. For the CDR3, the DNA is TGTGCCAGCAGCCCCGGACTAGCGGTTAACACCGGGGAGCTGTTTTTT. The V and J genes are TRBV7-3 and TRBJ2-2; 10 positions agree with TRBD2. Germline CDR1 and CDR2: SGHTA and FQGTGA. CDR3 length equals 16 residues. V lost 5 bases and J lost 2; bases outside the gene matches: 5.

This chain links TRBV9 with TRBJ2-1, with D tentatively TRBD2 (6 bases). The CDR3 contains 15 residues. V was clipped by 0 bases and J by 5 bases, with 12 bases between them. Germline assignment: CDR1 SGDLS and CDR2 YYNGEE. In DNA form, the CDR3 reads TGTGCCAGCAGCGTAGATGGGGGACTCCACAATGAGCAGTTCTTC. Its protein is CASSVDGGLHNEQFF.

CDR3 DNA: TGTGCCACCAGCAGAGATCCCGCTAATTTGGAGACCCAGTACTTC. Translation gives CATSRDPANLETQYF. V gene TRBV15 combines with J gene TRBJ2-5; D call uncertain. Germline lookup yields CDR1 LNHNV and CDR2 YYDKDF (reference sequence). The CDR3 spans 15 residues. V was cut by 0 bases and J by 5 bases, with 13 bases left in between.

The V gene is TRBV11-2, the J gene TRBJ2-3; 10 nucleotides line up with TRBD1. Losses at the gene ends were 3 bases for V and 2 bases for J; bases not matched to a gene: 8. The CDR3 spans 17 residues. The germline CDR1 and CDR2 sequences are SGHAT and FQNNGV. Here the CDR3 reads CASSLPPGQGFTDTQYF. The CDR3 coding sequence is TGTGCCAGCAGCTTGCCCCCGGGACAGGGGTTCACAGATACGCAGTATTTT.

This clone has just a few counts. The chain couples TRBV28 to TRBJ2-7; D ambiguous. Germline V lookup: CDR1 MDHEN, CDR2 SYDVKM. This CDR3 is built from 13 residues. The germline V and J ends were trimmed by 4 bases and 4 bases, with 11 bases remaining between them. The DNA of the CDR3 is TGTGCCAGCAGTTCCCCCTCAGTATACGAGCAGTACTTC. It encodes CASSSPSVYEQYF.